One and the same sample provided the 21 T cell receptor beta chains below, sequenced in a study of blood T cell repertoires in COVID-19. Assay used: immunoSEQ multiplex PCR; TCRdb lists only in-frame clones, some missing. The table has approximately 350,000 clones, more than 75% seen once. Sequencing was carried out using PBMCs or T cells enriched from blood (not recorded which). The receptors come from a woman younger than 45 who had recovered from COVID-19.

In its sample, this clone was seen a few times. The J gene is TRBJ2-7, the V gene TRBV19, with 10 bases that match TRBD1. J lost 2 bases, V lost 5 bases, and 6 bases had no gene match. There are 15 residues in the CDR3. Germline CDR1 is LNHDA and CDR2 is SQIVND (reference sequence). The CDR3 protein is CASSPGTGATYEQYF. In nucleotides, the CDR3 is TGTGCCAGTAGTCCTGGGACAGGGGCGACCTACGAGCAGTACTTC.

The CDR3 region has the DNA TGTGCCAGCAGTTGGTCTAGCGCCTCCTACGAGCAGTACTTC. Protein sequence: CASSWSSASYEQYF. This chain links TRBV27 with TRBJ2-7; D is perhaps TRBD2 (6 bases). The CDR3 covers 14 residues. Between the trimmed V and J ends, which lost 4 bases and 0 bases, there was a span of 10 bases. Germline V gives CDR1 MNHEY, CDR2 SMNVEV (reference sequence).

The rearrangement links TRBV9 to TRBJ2-6; TRBD2 aligns across 8 bases. In germline, CDR1 is SGDLS, CDR2 YYNGEE. The CDR3 has 17 amino acids. V lost 3 bases and J lost 0; bases outside the gene matches: 5. In DNA, the CDR3 is TGTGCCAGCAGCGCCACCGGGACTAGCTCTGGGGCCAACGTCCTGACTTTC. Translation gives CASSATGTSSGANVLTF.

There are a few counts of this clone. The chain employs TRBV29-1 and TRBJ1-1, with TRBD1 matching 8 bases. With V trimmed by 1 base and J by 7 bases, 2 bases remained unmatched. This CDR3 is built from 12 residues. The germline V gene has CDR1 SQVTM and CDR2 ANQGSEA. The CDR3: CSVEVDRGEAFF. In nucleotides, the CDR3 is TGCAGCGTTGAAGTTGACAGGGGTGAAGCTTTCTTT. The full variable domain, rest sourced from reference TRBV29-1 and TRBJ1-1, is SAVISQKPSRDICQRGTSLTIQCQVDSQVTMMFWYRQQPGQSLTLIATANQGSEATYESGFVIDKFPISRPNLTFSTLTVSNMSPEDSSIYLCSVEVDRGEAFFGQGTRLTVV.

J is TRBJ1-5 and V is TRBV3-1 (or the pseudogene TRBV3-2), with 9 positions matching TRBD1. This CDR3 region has 13 residues. The J segment lost 6 bases and the V segment lost 9 bases, leaving 6 bases of the junction unmatched. The V gene's germline CDR1 is LGHDT and CDR2 YNNKEL (reference sequence). In nucleotides, the CDR3 is TGTGCCAGTGGACAGGGGTATGGTCAGCCCCAGCATTTT. This codes for CASGQGYGQPQHF.

This rearrangement joins TRBV2 to TRBJ1-4; 8 bases line up with TRBD1. The CDR3 totals 15 residues. The V gene's germline CDR1 is SNHLY and CDR2 FYNNEI. V trimming: 4 bases; J trimming: 7 bases; junction bases outside the gene matches: 8. This CDR3 reads CASSGGQGLFEKLFF. In DNA form, the CDR3 reads TGTGCCAGCAGTGGTGGACAGGGACTCTTTGAAAAACTGTTTTTT. Variable domain in full (rest from reference TRBV2 and TRBJ1-4): EPEVTQTPSHQVTQMGQEVILRCVPISNHLYFYWYRQILGQKVEFLVSFYNNEISEKSEIFDDQFSVERPDGSNFTLKIRSTKLEDSAMYFCASSGGQGLFEKLFFGSGTQLSVL.

This clone was counted only a few times. V is TRBV5-1 and J is TRBJ1-5, with 7 nucleotides matching TRBD1. CDR3 size: 14 residues. Germline V gene lookup returns CDR1 SGHRS and CDR2 YFSETQ. The V and J ends lost 2 bases and 4 bases, in that order; junction bases with no gene match: 3. CDR3 sequence reads: CASSLGTANQPQHF. As DNA, the CDR3 is TGCGCCAGCAGCTTAGGGACAGCTAATCAGCCCCAGCATTTT.

V gene TRBV30 combines with J gene TRBJ2-3; no definite D call. This CDR3 is built from 12 residues. V gave up 1 base and J gave up 4 bases, with 6 bases separating them. Germline CDR1 GTSNPN, CDR2 SVGIG (reference sequence). CDR3 coding DNA: TGTGCCTGGAGTGGCCTAGCAGATACGCAGTATTTT. Translating gives CAWSGLADTQYF.

The V and J genes are TRBV5-5 and TRBJ1-4, with D hard to call. Germline CDR1 SGHKS, CDR2 YYEKEE (reference sequence). V was cut by 4 bases and J by 7 bases, with 20 bases left in between. This CDR3 contains 16 residues. CDR3 sequence reads: CASSERRDPWGEKLFF. CDR3 DNA sequence: TGTGCCAGCAGCGAGCGACGGGATCCCTGGGGTGAAAAACTGTTTTTT.

J is TRBJ2-7 and V is TRBV9, with TRBD1 matching 9 bases. Losses at the gene ends were 0 bases for V and 5 bases for J; bases not matched to a gene: 6. The CDR3 length is 15 residues. Germline-derived CDR1 and CDR2 are SGDLS and YYNGEE. The CDR3 loop is CASSVARDRDDEQYF. The CDR3 DNA is TGTGCCAGCAGCGTAGCTAGGGACAGGGACGACGAGCAGTACTTC. Full variable domain (missing parts from reference TRBV9 and TRBJ2-7): DSGVTQTPKHLITATGQRVTLRCSPRSGDLSVYWYQQSLDQGLQFLIQYYNGEERAKGNILERFSAQQFPDLHSELNLSSLELGDSALYFCASSVARDRDDEQYFGPGTRLTVT.

The chain joins TRBV7-9 to TRBJ2-7, with a possible D match to TRBD1 (7 bases). CDR1 is SEHNR and CDR2 is FQNEAQ in the germline V gene (reference sequence). The CDR3 has 16 amino acids. The V end lost 0 bases, the J end lost 6 bases, and 18 bases lay between the germline ends. In DNA, the CDR3 is TGTGCCAGCAGCTTAGCTGGCGGGACAGTTCCCTTCGAGCAGTACTTC. Its protein is CASSLAGGTVPFEQYF.

V is TRBV27 and J is TRBJ2-5; D is ambiguous. Germline V gene data show CDR1 as MNHEY and CDR2 as SMNVEV (reference sequence). The CDR3 consists of 13 residues. With 2 bases removed from V and 4 bases from J, the gap between germline ends came to 8 bases. The CDR3: CASSLMRGETQYF. CDR3 DNA: TGTGCCAGCAGTTTAATGCGAGGAGAGACCCAGTACTTC.

In DNA form, the CDR3 reads TGTGCCAGCACCAGGACTAGCCCACCCGGGGAGCTGTTTTTT. This codes for CASTRTSPPGELFF. V gene TRBV7-9 combines with J gene TRBJ2-2; 8 bases map to TRBD2. The length of the CDR3 is 14 residues. Germline V gives CDR1 SEHNR, CDR2 FQNEAQ (reference sequence). V gave up 7 bases and J gave up 6 bases; unmatched junction bases: 7.

The V and J genes are TRBV2 and TRBJ2-1, with D possibly TRBD1 on 6 matching bases. The CDR3 is 14 amino acids. V lost 3 bases and J lost 0, with 6 bases in between. CDR1 is SNHLY and CDR2 is FYNNEI in the germline V gene. Here the CDR3 reads CASSEDSSYNEQFF. CDR3 in DNA: TGTGCCAGCAGTGAGGACAGCTCCTACAATGAGCAGTTCTTC.

The V call is TRBV7-9, the J call TRBJ1-2; D gene ambiguous. V dropped 6 bases and J dropped 6 bases, with 20 bases sitting between them. Germline values: CDR1 SEHNR, CDR2 FQNEAQ (reference sequence). This CDR3 spans 15 amino acids. CDR3 sequence reads: CASRPDDPRSNGYTF. As DNA, the CDR3 is TGTGCCAGCAGGCCAGATGATCCCCGCTCAAATGGCTACACCTTC.

The gene calls are TRBV24-1 and TRBJ1-1; D gene uncertain. Trimming stripped 8 bases from V and 5 bases from J, with 14 bases between. This CDR3 contains 13 residues. Germline loops: CDR1 KGHDR, CDR2 SFDVKD. The CDR3 coding sequence is TGTGCCACCATGCGGGGATCGGAGACTGAAGCTTTCTTT. Residues: CATMRGSETEAFF.

The chain links TRBV6-5 to TRBJ1-1; D remains ambiguous. The germline V and J ends were trimmed by 2 bases and 4 bases, with 8 bases remaining between them. Germline V gene lookup returns CDR1 MNHEY and CDR2 SVGAGI. This CDR3 contains 13 residues. The CDR3 sequence is CASSYSFGTEAFF. The CDR3 nucleotides read TGTGCCAGCAGTTACAGTTTCGGCACTGAAGCTTTCTTT.

This clone showed up just once. The CDR3 here is CASSQGFKGQILYGYTF. As DNA, the CDR3 is TGTGCCAGCAGCCAAGGATTTAAGGGACAGATCCTATATGGCTACACCTTC. The chain combines TRBV3-1 (or the pseudogene TRBV3-2) with TRBJ1-2, with 7 nucleotides matching TRBD1. With V trimmed by 1 base and J by 5 bases, 13 bases remained unmatched. Germline lookup yields CDR1 LGHDT and CDR2 YNNKEL (reference sequence). CDR3 size: 17 residues.

This chain links TRBV21-1 with TRBJ2-7; TRBD1 was called by the table and not checked on the DNA. TRBV21-1 is annotated as a pseudogene. CDR3 length: 14 residues. The CDR3 sequence is CASSNRSRGHEQYF. The CDR3 nucleotides read TGTGCCAGCAGCAATCGTAGCAGGGGGCACGAGCAGTACTTC.

This rearrangement joins TRBV7-2 to TRBJ2-1; D is possibly TRBD2 (6 bases). V lost 4 bases, J lost 2 bases, and 9 bases lay in between. This CDR3 contains 14 residues. The V gene's germline CDR1 is SGHTA and CDR2 FQGNSA. The CDR3 protein is CASSSAGTYNEQFF. For the CDR3, the DNA is TGTGCCAGCAGCTCGGCGGGAACCTACAATGAGCAGTTCTTC.

In regard to this clone: Other DNA sequences from this sample encode an identical CDR3 as well. CDR3 sequence: CASSSTGYEQYF. DNA of the CDR3: TGTGCCAGCAGTTCCACAGGCTACGAGCAGTACTTC. The chain combines TRBV12-3 or TRBV12-4 with TRBJ2-7; D might be TRBD1 (5 bases). This CDR3 is built from 12 residues. V was pared by 4 bases and J by 3 bases, with 7 bases between.